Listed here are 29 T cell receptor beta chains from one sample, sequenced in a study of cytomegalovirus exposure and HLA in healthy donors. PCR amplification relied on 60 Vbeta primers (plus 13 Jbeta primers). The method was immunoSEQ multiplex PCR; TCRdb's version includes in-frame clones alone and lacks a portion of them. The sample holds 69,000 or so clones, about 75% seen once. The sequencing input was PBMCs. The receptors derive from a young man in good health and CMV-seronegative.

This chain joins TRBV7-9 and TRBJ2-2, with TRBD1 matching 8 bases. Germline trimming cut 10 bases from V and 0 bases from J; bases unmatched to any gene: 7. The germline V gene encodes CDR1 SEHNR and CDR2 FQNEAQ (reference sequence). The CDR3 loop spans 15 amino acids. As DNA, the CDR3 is TGTGCCACTAACAGGGGGGACACGAACACCGGGGAGCTGTTTTTT. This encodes CATNRGDTNTGELFF.

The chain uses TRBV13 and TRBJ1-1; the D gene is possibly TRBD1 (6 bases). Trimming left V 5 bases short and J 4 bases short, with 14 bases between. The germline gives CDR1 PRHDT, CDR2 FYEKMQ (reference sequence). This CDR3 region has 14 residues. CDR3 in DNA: TGTGCCAGCAGCCCCCACAGGGTTGGCACTGAAGCTTTCTTT. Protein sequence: CASSPHRVGTEAFF.

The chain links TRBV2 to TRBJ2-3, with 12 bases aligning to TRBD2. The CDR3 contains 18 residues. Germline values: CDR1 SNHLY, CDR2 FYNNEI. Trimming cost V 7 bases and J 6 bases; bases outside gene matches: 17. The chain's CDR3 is CASTLGGSSGGARDTQYF. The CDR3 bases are TGTGCCAGCACCCTTGGGGGATCTAGCGGGGGGGCCAGGGATACGCAGTATTTT. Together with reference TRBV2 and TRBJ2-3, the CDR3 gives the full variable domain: EPEVTQTPSHQVTQMGQEVILRCVPISNHLYFYWYRQILGQKVEFLVSFYNNEISEKSEIFDDQFSVERPDGSNFTLKIRSTKLEDSAMYFCASTLGGSSGGARDTQYFGPGTRLTVL.

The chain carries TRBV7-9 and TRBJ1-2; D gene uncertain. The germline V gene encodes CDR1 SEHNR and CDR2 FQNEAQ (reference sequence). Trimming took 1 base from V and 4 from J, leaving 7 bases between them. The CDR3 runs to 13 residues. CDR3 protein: CASSLDRAYGYTF. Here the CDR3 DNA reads TGTGCCAGCAGCTTAGACAGAGCCTATGGCTACACCTTC.

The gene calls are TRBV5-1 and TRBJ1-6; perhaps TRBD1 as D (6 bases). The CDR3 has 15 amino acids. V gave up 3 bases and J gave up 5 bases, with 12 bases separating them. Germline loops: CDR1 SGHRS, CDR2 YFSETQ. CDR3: CASSSRTADNSPLHF. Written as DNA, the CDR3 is TGCGCCAGCAGCTCCCGGACAGCGGATAATTCACCCCTCCACTTT.

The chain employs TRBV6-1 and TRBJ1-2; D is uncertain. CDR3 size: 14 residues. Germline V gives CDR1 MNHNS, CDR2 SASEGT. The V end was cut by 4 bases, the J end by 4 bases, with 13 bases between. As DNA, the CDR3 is TGTGCCAGCAGTGTAGCCGGACTGCTCTATGGCTACACCTTC. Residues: CASSVAGLLYGYTF.

The CDR3: CAIQGRGTDTQYF. As DNA, the CDR3 is TGTGCCATCCAGGGTCGGGGCACAGATACGCAGTATTTT. The chain has TRBV10-3 and TRBJ2-3; D is perhaps TRBD1 (5 bases). CDR1 and CDR2 (germline): ENHRY, SYGVKD. The CDR3 covers 13 residues. Trimming stripped 8 bases from V and 1 base from J, with 10 bases between.

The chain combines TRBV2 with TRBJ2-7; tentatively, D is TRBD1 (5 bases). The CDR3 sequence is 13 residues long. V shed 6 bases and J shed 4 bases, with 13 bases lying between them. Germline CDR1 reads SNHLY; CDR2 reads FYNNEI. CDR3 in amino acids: CASRGVGGYEQYF. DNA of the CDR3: TGTGCCAGCAGAGGGGTGGGCGGTTACGAGCAGTACTTC.

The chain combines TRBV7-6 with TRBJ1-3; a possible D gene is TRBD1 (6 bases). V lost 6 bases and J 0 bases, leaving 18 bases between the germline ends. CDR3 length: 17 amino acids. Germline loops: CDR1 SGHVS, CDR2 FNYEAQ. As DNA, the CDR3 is TGTGCCAGCAGGCCGAGGACAGAACCTCCCTCTGGAAACACCATATATTTT. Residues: CASRPRTEPPSGNTIYF. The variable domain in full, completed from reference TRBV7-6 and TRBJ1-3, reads GAGVSQSPRYKVTKRGQDVALRCDPISGHVSLYWYRQALGQGPEFLTYFNYEAQQDKSGLPNDRFSAERPEGSISTLTIQRTEQRDSAMYRCASRPRTEPPSGNTIYFGEGSWLTVV.

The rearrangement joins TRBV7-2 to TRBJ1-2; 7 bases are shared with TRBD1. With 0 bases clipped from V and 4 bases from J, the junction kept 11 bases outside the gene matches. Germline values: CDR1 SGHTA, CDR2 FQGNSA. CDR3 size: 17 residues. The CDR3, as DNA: TGTGCCAGCAGCTTAGCGGGAGGAGGAGGGGGCGTCTATGGCTACACCTTC. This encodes CASSLAGGGGGVYGYTF.

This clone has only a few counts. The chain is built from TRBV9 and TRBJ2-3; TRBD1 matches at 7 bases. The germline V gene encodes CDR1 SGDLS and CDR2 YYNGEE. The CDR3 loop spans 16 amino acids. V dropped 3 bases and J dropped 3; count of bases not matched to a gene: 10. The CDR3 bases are TGTGCCAGCAGCGCAACGACAGGGTTCCGGACAGATACGCAGTATTTT. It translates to CASSATTGFRTDTQYF.

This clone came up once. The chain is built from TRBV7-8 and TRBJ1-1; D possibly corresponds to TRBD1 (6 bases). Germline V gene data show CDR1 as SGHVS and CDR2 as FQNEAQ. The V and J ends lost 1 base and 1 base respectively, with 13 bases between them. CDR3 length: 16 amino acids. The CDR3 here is CASSLGRGGWNTEAFF. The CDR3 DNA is TGTGCCAGCAGCTTAGGGCGAGGGGGATGGAACACTGAAGCTTTCTTT.

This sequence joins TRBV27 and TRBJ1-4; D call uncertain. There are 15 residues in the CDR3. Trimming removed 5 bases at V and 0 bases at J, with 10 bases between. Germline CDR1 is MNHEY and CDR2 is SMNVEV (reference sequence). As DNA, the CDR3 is TGTGCCAGCAGTCCTGCCTATGCAACTAATGAAAAACTGTTTTTT. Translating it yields CASSPAYATNEKLFF.

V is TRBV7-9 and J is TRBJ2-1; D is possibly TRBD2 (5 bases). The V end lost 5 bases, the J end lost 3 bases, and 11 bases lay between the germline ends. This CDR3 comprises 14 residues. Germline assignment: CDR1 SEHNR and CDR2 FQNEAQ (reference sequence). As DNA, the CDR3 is TGTGCCAGCAGCCCCCCCGACTACTACAATGAGCAGTTCTTC. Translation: CASSPPDYYNEQFF.

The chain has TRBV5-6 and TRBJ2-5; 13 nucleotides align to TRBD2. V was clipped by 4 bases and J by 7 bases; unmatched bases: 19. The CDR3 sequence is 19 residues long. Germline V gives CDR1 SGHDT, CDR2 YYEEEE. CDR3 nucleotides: TGTGCCAGCAGCACAAGGATATTACGACTAGCGGGGGGACCTAGGACCCAGTACTTC. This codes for CASSTRILRLAGGPRTQYF.

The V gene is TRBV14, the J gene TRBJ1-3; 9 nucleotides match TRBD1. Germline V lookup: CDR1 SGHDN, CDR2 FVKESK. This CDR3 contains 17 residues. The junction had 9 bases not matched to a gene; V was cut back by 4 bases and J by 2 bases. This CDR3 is CASSPPQGASPGNTIYF. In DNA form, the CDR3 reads TGTGCCAGCAGCCCTCCACAGGGGGCGAGCCCTGGAAACACCATATATTTT.

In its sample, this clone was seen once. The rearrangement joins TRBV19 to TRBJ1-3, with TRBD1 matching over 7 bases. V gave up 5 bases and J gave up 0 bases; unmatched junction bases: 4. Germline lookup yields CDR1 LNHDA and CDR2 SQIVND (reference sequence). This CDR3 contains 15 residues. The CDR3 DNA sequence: TGTGCCAGTAGTCCCCGACAGGGCTCTGGAAACACCATATATTTT. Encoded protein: CASSPRQGSGNTIYF.

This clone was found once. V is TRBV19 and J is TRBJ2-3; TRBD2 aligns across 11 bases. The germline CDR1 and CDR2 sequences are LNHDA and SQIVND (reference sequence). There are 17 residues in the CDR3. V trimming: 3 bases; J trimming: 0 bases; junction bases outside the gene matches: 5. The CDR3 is CASSMLTSGASTDTQYF. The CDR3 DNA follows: TGTGCCAGTAGTATGTTGACTAGCGGGGCAAGCACAGATACGCAGTATTTT. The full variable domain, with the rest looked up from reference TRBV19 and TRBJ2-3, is DGGITQSPKYLFRKEGQNVTLSCEQNLNHDAMYWYRQDPGQGLRLIYYSQIVNDFQKGDIAEGYSVSREKKESFPLTVTSAQKNPTAFYLCASSMLTSGASTDTQYFGPGTRLTVL.

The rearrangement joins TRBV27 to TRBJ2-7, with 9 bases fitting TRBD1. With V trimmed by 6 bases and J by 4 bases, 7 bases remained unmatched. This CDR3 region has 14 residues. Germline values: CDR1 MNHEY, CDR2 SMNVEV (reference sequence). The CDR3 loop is CASSRPGQGYEQYF. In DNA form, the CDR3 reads TGTGCCAGCAGCCGACCGGGACAGGGTTACGAGCAGTACTTC.

Written as DNA, the CDR3 is TGTGCCAGCAGTTACATGGCAGGGGAAAATTCACCCCTCCACTTT. It specifies CASSYMAGENSPLHF. The V gene is TRBV6-5, the J gene TRBJ1-6; weak D call: TRBD1 (6 bases). V lost 2 bases and J lost 7, with 12 bases in between. The CDR3 has 15 amino acids. Germline V gene data show CDR1 as MNHEY and CDR2 as SVGAGI.

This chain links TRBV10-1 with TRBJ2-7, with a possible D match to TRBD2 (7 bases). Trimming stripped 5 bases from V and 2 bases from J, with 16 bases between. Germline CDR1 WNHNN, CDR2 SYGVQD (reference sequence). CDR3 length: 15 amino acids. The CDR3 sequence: CASSPGGADTYEQYF. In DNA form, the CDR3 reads TGCGCCAGCAGTCCTGGGGGGGCAGATACCTACGAGCAGTACTTC.

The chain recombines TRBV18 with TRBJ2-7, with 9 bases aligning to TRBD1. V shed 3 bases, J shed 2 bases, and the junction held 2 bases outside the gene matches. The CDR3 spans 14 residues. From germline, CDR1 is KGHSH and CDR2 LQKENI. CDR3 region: CASSPGQGTYEQYF. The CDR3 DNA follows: TGTGCCAGCTCACCGGGACAGGGTACCTACGAGCAGTACTTC.

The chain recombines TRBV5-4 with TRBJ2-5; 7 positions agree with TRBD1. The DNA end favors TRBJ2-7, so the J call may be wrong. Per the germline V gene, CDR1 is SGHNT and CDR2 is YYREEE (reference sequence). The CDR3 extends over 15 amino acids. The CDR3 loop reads CASSPGGWVGDEQYF. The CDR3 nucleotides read TGTGCCAGCAGCCCAGGGGGATGGGTGGGTGACGAGCAGTACTTC.

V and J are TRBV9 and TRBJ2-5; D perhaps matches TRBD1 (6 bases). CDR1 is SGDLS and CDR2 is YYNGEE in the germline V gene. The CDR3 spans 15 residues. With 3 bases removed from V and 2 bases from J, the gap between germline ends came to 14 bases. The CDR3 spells CASSGIDRPQETQYF. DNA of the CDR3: TGTGCCAGCAGCGGCATCGACAGGCCGCAAGAGACCCAGTACTTC.

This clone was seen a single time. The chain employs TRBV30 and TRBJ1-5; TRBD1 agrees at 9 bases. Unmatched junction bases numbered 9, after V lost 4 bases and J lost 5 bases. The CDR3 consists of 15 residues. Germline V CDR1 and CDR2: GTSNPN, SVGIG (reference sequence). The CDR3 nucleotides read TGTGCCTGGATGGAAACAGGGGGCCGCCATCAGCCCCAGCATTTT. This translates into CAWMETGGRHQPQHF.

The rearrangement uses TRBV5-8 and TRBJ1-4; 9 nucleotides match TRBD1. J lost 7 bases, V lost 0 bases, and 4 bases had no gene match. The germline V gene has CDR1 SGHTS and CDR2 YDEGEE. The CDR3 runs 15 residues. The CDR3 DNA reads TGTGCCAGCAGCTTGGGACAGGGGGTTAGTGAAAAACTGTTTTTT. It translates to CASSLGQGVSEKLFF.

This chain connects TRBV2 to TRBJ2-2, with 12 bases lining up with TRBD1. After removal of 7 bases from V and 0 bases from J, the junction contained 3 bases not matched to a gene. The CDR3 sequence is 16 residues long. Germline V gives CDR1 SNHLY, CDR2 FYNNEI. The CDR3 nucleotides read TGTGCCAGCACGGGACAGGGGGCAGCGAACACCGGGGAGCTGTTTTTT. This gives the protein CASTGQGAANTGELFF.

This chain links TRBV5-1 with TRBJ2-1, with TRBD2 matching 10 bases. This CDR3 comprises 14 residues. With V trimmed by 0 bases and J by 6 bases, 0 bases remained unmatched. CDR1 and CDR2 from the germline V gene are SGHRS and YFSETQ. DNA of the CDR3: TGCGCCAGCAGCTTGGCTAGCGGGGGCAATGAGCAGTTCTTC. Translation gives CASSLASGGNEQFF.

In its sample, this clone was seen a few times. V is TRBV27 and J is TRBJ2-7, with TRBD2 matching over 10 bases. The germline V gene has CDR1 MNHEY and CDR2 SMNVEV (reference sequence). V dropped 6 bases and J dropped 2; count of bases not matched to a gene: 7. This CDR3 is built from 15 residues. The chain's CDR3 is CASSSTSGATYEQYF. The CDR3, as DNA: TGTGCCAGCAGCTCTACTAGCGGGGCTACCTACGAGCAGTACTTC.